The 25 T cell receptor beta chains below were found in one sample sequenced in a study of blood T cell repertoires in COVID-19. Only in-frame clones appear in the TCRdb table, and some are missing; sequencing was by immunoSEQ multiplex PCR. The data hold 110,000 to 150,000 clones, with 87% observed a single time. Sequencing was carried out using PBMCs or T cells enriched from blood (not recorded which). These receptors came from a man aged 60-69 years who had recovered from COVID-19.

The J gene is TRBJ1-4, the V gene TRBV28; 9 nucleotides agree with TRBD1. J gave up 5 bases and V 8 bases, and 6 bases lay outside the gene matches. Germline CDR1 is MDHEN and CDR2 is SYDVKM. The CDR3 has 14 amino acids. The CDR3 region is CASWGGQGNEKLFF. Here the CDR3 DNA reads TGTGCCAGCTGGGGAGGACAGGGGAATGAAAAACTGTTTTTT.

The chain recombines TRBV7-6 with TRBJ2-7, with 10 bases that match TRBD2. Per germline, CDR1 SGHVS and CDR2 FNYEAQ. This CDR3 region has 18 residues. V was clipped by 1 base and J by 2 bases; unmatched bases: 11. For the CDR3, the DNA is TGTGCCAGCAGCTTAGTGGCTAGCGGGAGAATAGGTCCCTACGAGCAGTACTTC. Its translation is CASSLVASGRIGPYEQYF.

CDR3 sequence reads: CASSLDKSTGELFF. The CDR3 DNA is TGTGCCAGCAGCTTGGACAAAAGCACCGGGGAGCTGTTTTTT. The chain joins TRBV7-9 to TRBJ2-2; maybe TRBD1 (5 bases). The V end lost 3 bases, the J end lost 4 bases, and 9 bases lay between the germline ends. From germline, CDR1 is SEHNR and CDR2 FQNEAQ (reference sequence). The CDR3 is 14 residues long.

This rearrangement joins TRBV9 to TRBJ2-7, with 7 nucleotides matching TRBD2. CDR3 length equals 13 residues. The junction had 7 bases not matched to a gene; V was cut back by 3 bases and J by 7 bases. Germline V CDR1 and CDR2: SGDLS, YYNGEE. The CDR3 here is CASSGGLVMEQYF. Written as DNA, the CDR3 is TGTGCCAGCAGCGGTGGACTAGTAATGGAGCAGTACTTC.

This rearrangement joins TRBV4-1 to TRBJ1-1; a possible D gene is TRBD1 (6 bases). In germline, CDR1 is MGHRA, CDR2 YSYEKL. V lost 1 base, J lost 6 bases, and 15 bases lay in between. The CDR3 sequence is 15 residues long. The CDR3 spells CASSQVDREGAEAFF. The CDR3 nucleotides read TGCGCCAGCAGCCAAGTAGACCGGGAGGGGGCTGAAGCTTTCTTT.

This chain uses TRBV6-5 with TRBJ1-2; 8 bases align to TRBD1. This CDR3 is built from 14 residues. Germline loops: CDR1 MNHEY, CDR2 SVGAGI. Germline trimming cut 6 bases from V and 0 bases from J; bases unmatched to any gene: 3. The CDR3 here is CASRADRANYGYTF. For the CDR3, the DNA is TGTGCCAGCAGGGCGGACAGGGCTAACTATGGCTACACCTTC.

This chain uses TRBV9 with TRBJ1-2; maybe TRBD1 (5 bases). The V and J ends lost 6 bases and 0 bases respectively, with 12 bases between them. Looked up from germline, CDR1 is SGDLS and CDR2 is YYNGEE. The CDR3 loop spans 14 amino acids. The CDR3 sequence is CASTGGSANYGYTF. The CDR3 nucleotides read TGTGCCAGCACCGGGGGATCAGCTAACTATGGCTACACCTTC.

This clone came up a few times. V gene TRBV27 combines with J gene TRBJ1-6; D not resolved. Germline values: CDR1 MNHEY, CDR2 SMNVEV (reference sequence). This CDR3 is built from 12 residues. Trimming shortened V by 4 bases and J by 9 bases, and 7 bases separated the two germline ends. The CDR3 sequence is CASSSGSSPLHF. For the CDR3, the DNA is TGTGCCAGCAGTTCTGGTAGTTCACCCCTCCACTTT.

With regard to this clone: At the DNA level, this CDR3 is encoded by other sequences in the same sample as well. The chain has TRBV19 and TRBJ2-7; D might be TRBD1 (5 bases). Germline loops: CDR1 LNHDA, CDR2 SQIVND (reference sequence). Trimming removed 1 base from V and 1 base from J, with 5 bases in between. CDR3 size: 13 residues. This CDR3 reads CASSIGQSYEQYF. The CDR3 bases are TGTGCCAGTAGTATAGGACAGTCCTACGAGCAGTACTTC.

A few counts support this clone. The CDR3 DNA follows: TGTGCCGGAGCCGGGCGGGCTAGCACAGATACGCAGTATTTT. Translated: CAGAGRASTDTQYF. The genes are TRBV7-8 and TRBJ2-3, with D possibly being TRBD2 (5 bases). This CDR3 spans 14 amino acids. Trimming shortened V by 11 bases and J by 0 bases, and 15 bases separated the two germline ends. The V gene's germline CDR1 is SGHVS and CDR2 FQNEAQ.

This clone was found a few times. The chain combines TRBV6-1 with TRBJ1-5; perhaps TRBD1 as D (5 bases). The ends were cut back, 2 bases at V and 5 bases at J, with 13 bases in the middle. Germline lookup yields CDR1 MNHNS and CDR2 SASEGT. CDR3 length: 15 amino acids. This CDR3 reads CASSEFPGSYQPQHF. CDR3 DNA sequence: TGTGCCAGCAGTGAATTTCCAGGGTCATATCAGCCCCAGCATTTT.

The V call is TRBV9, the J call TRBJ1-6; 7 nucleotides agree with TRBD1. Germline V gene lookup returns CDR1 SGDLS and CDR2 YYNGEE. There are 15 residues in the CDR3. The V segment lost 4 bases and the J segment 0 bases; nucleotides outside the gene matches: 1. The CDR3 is CASSRDSSYNSPLHF. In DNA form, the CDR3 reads TGTGCCAGCAGCCGGGACAGCTCCTATAATTCACCCCTCCACTTT.

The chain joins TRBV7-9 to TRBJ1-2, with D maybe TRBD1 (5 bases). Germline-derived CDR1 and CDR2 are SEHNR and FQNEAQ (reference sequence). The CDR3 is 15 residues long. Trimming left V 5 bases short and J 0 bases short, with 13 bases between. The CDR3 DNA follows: TGTGCCAGCAGCGGTCACAGGTACCCTAACTATGGCTACACCTTC. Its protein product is CASSGHRYPNYGYTF. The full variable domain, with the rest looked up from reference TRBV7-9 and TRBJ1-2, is DTGVSQNPRHKITKRGQNVTFRCDPISEHNRLYWYRQTLGQGPEFLTYFQNEAQLEKSRLLSDRFSAERPKGSFSTLEIQRTEQGDSAMYLCASSGHRYPNYGYTFGSGTRLTVV.

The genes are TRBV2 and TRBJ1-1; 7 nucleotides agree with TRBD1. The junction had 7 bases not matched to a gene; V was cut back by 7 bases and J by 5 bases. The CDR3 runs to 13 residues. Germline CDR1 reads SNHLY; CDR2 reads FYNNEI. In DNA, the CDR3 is TGTGCCAGCACCAGGGGGGCTGAGACTGAAGCTTTCTTT. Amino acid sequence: CASTRGAETEAFF.

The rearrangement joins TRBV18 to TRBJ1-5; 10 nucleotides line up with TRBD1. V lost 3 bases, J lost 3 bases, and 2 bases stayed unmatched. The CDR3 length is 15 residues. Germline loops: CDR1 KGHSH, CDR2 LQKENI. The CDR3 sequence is CASSPGTGANQPQHF. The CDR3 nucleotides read TGTGCCAGCTCACCCGGGACAGGGGCCAATCAGCCCCAGCATTTT.

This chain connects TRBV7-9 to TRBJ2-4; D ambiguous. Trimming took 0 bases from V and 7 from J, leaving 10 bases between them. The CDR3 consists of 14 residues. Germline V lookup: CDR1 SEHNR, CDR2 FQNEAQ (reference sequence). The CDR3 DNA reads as TGTGCCAGCAGCTTAGCGATAACGAGGAACATTCAGTACTTC. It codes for CASSLAITRNIQYF. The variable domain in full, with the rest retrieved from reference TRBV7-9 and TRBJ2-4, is DTGVSQNPRHKITKRGQNVTFRCDPISEHNRLYWYRQTLGQGPEFLTYFQNEAQLEKSRLLSDRFSAERPKGSFSTLEIQRTEQGDSAMYLCASSLAITRNIQYFGAGTRLSVL.

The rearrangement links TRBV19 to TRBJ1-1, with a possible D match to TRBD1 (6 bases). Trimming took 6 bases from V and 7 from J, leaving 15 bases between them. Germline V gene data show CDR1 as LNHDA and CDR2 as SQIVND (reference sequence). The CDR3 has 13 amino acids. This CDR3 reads CASRLQGLGEAFF. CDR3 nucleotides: TGTGCCAGTAGGTTACAGGGATTGGGTGAAGCTTTCTTT.

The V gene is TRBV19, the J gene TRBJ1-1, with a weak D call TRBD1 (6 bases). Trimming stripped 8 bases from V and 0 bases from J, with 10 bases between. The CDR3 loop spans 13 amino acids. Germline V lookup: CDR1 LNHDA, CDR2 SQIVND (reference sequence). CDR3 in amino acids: CASGQYMNTEAFF. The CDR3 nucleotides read TGTGCCAGTGGACAGTACATGAACACTGAAGCTTTCTTT.

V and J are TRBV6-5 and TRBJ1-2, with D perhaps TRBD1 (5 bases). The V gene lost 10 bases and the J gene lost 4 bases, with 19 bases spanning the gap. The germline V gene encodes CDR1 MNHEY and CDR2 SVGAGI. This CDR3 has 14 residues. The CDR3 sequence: CATQAGGEFYGYTF. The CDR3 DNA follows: TGTGCCACCCAAGCGGGGGGGGAGTTCTATGGCTACACCTTC.

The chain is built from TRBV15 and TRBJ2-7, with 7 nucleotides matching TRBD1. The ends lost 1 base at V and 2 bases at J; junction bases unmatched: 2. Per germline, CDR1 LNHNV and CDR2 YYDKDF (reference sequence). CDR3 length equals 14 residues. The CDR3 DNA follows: TGTGCCACCAGCAGAGTCGGGACAGCCTACGAGCAGTACTTC. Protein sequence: CATSRVGTAYEQYF.

CDR3 nucleotides: TGTGCCAGTAGTCACCTAGCGGGAGCTGGCACAGATACGCAGTATTTT. Amino acids: CASSHLAGAGTDTQYF. The chain is built from TRBV19 and TRBJ2-3; 10 bases match TRBD2. After removal of 5 bases from V and 1 base from J, the junction contained 6 bases not matched to a gene. Per germline, CDR1 LNHDA and CDR2 SQIVND (reference sequence). The CDR3 has 16 amino acids.

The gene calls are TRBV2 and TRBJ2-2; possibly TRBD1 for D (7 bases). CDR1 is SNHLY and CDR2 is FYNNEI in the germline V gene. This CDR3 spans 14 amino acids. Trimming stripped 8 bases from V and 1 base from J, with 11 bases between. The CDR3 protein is CASGQGGNTGELFF. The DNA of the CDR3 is TGTGCCAGCGGGCAGGGGGGGAACACCGGGGAGCTGTTTTTT.

CDR3 nucleotides: TGCGCCAGCAGCTTGGGACAGGGAGTTGAAGCTCAGGAGACCCAGTACTTC. Translated: CASSLGQGVEAQETQYF. This chain links TRBV5-1 with TRBJ2-5, with 7 bases aligning to TRBD1. This CDR3 is 17 amino acids long. The germline CDR1 and CDR2 sequences are SGHRS and YFSETQ. The V and J ends lost 0 bases and 5 bases, in that order; junction bases with no gene match: 13. The full variable domain, its missing parts supplied by reference TRBV5-1 and TRBJ2-5, is KAGVTQTPRYLIKTRGQQVTLSCSPISGHRSVSWYQQTPGQGLQFLFEYFSETQRNKGNFPGRFSGRQFSNSRSEMNVSTLELGDSALYLCASSLGQGVEAQETQYFGPGTRLLVL.

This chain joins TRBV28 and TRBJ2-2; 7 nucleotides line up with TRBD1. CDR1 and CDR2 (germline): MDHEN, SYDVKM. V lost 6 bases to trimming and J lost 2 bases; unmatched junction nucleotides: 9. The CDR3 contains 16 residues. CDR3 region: CASRRSRDSNTGELFF. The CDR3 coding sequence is TGTGCCAGCAGACGATCCCGGGACAGTAACACCGGGGAGCTGTTTTTT.

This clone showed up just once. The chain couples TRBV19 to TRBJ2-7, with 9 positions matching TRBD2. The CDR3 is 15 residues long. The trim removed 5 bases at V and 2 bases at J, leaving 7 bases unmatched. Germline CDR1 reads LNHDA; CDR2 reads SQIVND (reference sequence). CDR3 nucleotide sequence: TGTGCCAGTAGTCAGTACTTAGCGGGAGCCTACGAGCAGTACTTC. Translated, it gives CASSQYLAGAYEQYF.